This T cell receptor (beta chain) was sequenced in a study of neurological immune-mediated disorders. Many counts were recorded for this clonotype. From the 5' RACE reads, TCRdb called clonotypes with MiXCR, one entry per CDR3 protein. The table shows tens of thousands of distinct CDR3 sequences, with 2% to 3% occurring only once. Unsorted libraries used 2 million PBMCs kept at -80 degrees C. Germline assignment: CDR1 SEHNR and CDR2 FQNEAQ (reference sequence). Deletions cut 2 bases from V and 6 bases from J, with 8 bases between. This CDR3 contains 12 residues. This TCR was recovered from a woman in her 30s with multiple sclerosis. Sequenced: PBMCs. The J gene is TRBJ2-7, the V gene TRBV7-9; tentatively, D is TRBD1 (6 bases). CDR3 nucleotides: TGTGCCAGCAGCTTAAACAGGGCCGAGCAGTACTTC. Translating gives CASSLNRAEQYF.